This TCR beta chain comes out of a study of blood T cell repertoires in COVID-19 (dated by TCRdb to between 2020 and 2021). Background for the entire study: Collaborator samples came from the United States, Italy and Spain and covered acute and convalescent phases of COVID-19. Subjects who had been exposed to COVID-19, were actively infected with it, or had recovered from it provided the deeply sampled blood TCRbeta repertoires that made up the dataset. HLA class I and class II types, where available, came from metadata supplied by the sample provider rather than from assay-based typing. The prospective study material was composed of cDNA or gDNA derived from T cells, B-cell-depleted T cells, or PBMCs. The sample metadata nearly always contained a de-identified subject ID, COVID-19 status, age in years and sex. The samples were drawn from the first 160 participants of the ongoing ImmuneRACE study and from 1,254 subjects provided by 6 global collaborators. A freely available public database, intended as a resource for researchers studying the immune response to SARS-CoV-2, is where the repertoires were released.

The study at large found these results: The amount of clinical and demographic metadata varied by source and participant and was provided uncurated.

TCRbeta CDR3 regions were amplified from genomic DNA using the immunoSEQ Assay, a bias-controlled multiplex PCR. Concerning the study's data processing: Within the assay, amplification of reference gene primers was used to estimate how many nucleated cells each sample contained. To quantify the absolute abundance of each unique TCRbeta CDR3 rearrangement, sequence reads were collapsed and filtered. Productive Simpson clonality was computed per sample as the square root of Simpson's diversity index over productive rearrangements. The source is immuneACCESS, and TCRdb retained only in-frame sequences with V and J called. Part of the clones is not carried over; for the studies checked, unresolved V genes explain less than half of this, and the remainder is unexplained. The DNA was the basis for D and trimming; V, J and clone size are from that table. Across this sample there are roughly 300,000 clones, with more than 70% seen only once. The ten top clones hold about 7.8% of the sample.

About this clone: Which antigen it targets is not known. Per-nucleotide qualities are absent, and no much larger clonotype sits a single base away.

Samples from volunteer blood donors who had recovered from COVID-19 were contributed by a second Seattle source. Each collaborating institution followed its own protocols to collect whole blood in K2EDTA tubes. For TCRbeta analysis, collaborators shipped samples in one of three forms: frozen whole blood, isolated PBMCs, or DNA extracted from either of those sample types. This TCR derives from a woman aged 45 to 65 who had recovered from COVID-19. Sequences were obtained from peripheral blood.

In nucleotide form, the sequence is TGTGCCAGCAGCTTGGGCGGGTTCGACCTAGGCTACACCTTC. This gives the protein CASSLGGFDLGYTF. The chain is assembled from TRBV5-6 and TRBJ1-2; the D gene cannot be resolved reliably. V was cut back by 0 bases and J by 8 bases, leaving a gap of 14 bases between them. The CDR3 has 14 amino acids, counting the end cysteine and phenylalanine. Of the read, only the CDR3 DNA is kept; its 42 bases are in frame from base 1. Based on the germline V gene, the CDR1 and CDR2 sequences are SGHDT and YYEEEE.